One sample yielded the 26 T cell receptor beta chains listed below, sequenced in a study of PD-1 blockade in classical Hodgkin lymphoma. The time point is: cycle 4 day 1 (C4D1), after 5 to 7 weeks of nivolumab. Every one of the patients relapsed after autologous stem cell transplantation (brentuximab vedotin exposure was variable). TCRdb keeps only in-frame clones here, not all; method: immunoSEQ multiplex PCR. The table includes about 25,000 clones, roughly 80% detected once. Sequenced here: peripheral blood mononuclear cells (PBMCs), sampled before the fourth cycle of nivolumab. These receptors were taken from a human donor with classical Hodgkin lymphoma.

The V call is TRBV5-1, the J call TRBJ1-6; weak D call: TRBD1 (5 bases). Trimming pared 6 bases from V and 5 bases from J, leaving 9 bases between. Germline CDR1 and CDR2: SGHRS and YFSETQ. CDR3 length equals 13 residues. Written as DNA, the CDR3 is TGCGCCAGCAAAGGACAAGATAATTCACCCCTCCACTTT. Translation: CASKGQDNSPLHF.

This chain uses TRBV7-9 with TRBJ1-2; 12 bases match TRBD1. Germline V lookup: CDR1 SEHNR, CDR2 FQNEAQ (reference sequence). CDR3 length equals 18 residues. Trimming cost V 5 bases and J 4 bases; bases outside gene matches: 14. The CDR3 coding sequence is TGTGCCAGCAGCGCCCCCGGGACAGGGGGCGGTTCAGCCTATGGCTACACCTTC. This sequence encodes CASSAPGTGGGSAYGYTF. Full variable domain (rest looked up from reference TRBV7-9 and TRBJ1-2): DTGVSQNPRHKITKRGQNVTFRCDPISEHNRLYWYRQTLGQGPEFLTYFQNEAQLEKSRLLSDRFSAERPKGSFSTLEIQRTEQGDSAMYLCASSAPGTGGGSAYGYTFGSGTRLTVV.

This clone came up once. V gene TRBV4-1 combines with J gene TRBJ2-7; D unresolved. Germline V gives CDR1 MGHRA, CDR2 YSYEKL. CDR3 size: 15 residues. Trimming stripped 3 bases from V and 5 bases from J, with 17 bases between. CDR3 in amino acids: CASSQETRVVNEQYF. In DNA, the CDR3 is TGCGCCAGCAGCCAGGAGACCCGGGTTGTAAACGAGCAGTACTTC.

The rearrangement links TRBV6-5 to TRBJ2-1, with D perhaps matching TRBD2 (5 bases). Trimming took off 2 bases at V and 6 bases at J, with 8 bases between the two ends. The CDR3 spans 13 residues. In germline, CDR1 is MNHEY, CDR2 SVGAGI. For the CDR3, the DNA is TGTGCCAGCAGTTACGGAGGCCCCAATGAGCAGTTCTTC. As protein: CASSYGGPNEQFF.

This clone was seen only a few times. The chain couples TRBV9 to TRBJ1-3, with 8 bases identical to TRBD1. There are 15 residues in the CDR3. In germline, CDR1 is SGDLS, CDR2 YYNGEE. V was clipped by 0 bases and J by 4 bases; unmatched bases: 3. The CDR3 loop reads CASSVEDRVGNTIYF. DNA of the CDR3: TGTGCCAGCAGCGTAGAGGACAGGGTCGGAAACACCATATATTTT.

V is TRBV19 and J is TRBJ1-1; D ambiguous. With 4 bases removed from V and 1 base from J, the gap between germline ends came to 4 bases. Germline V gene sequence: CDR1 LNHDA, CDR2 SQIVND (reference sequence). This CDR3 contains 12 residues. CDR3 protein: CASSRGNTEAFF. In DNA form, the CDR3 reads TGTGCCAGTAGTAGGGGGAACACTGAAGCTTTCTTT.

The J gene is TRBJ1-2, the V gene TRBV11-2; 10 bases agree with TRBD1. Germline values: CDR1 SGHAT, CDR2 FQNNGV. J gave up 3 bases and V 4 bases, and 14 bases lay outside the gene matches. There are 18 residues in the CDR3. The CDR3 coding sequence is TGTGCCAGCAGCTCTATACATCCGACAGGGGGCGACCACTATGGCTACACCTTC. Protein product: CASSSIHPTGGDHYGYTF.

V is TRBV10-3 and J is TRBJ2-1; D remains unclear. CDR3 length equals 14 residues. CDR1 is ENHRY and CDR2 is SYGVKD in the germline V gene. V shed 2 bases and J shed 9 bases, with 14 bases lying between them. DNA of the CDR3: TGTGCCATCAGTGAGCCAGCAGTAAGTCTTGAGCAGTTCTTC. This encodes CAISEPAVSLEQFF.

The chain recombines TRBV28 with TRBJ1-6; D is unclear. This CDR3 has 15 residues. From germline, CDR1 is MDHEN and CDR2 SYDVKM. Trimming took 6 bases from V and 0 from J, leaving 9 bases between them. The DNA of the CDR3 is TGTGCCAGCAGACCTCAGAGCTCCTATAATTCACCCCTCCACTTT. Translating gives CASRPQSSYNSPLHF.

The chain is built from TRBV9 and TRBJ1-2, with D unclear. Germline CDR1 is SGDLS and CDR2 is YYNGEE. The CDR3 has 15 residues. V gave up 0 bases and J gave up 8 bases, with 17 bases separating them. CDR3 loop: CASSVDLRRPGGYTF. The CDR3 bases are TGTGCCAGCAGCGTAGATTTGAGGAGGCCGGGGGGCTACACCTTC.

The J gene is TRBJ1-2, the V gene TRBV7-9; D remains unclear. Trimming removed 0 bases at V and 4 bases at J, with 0 bases between. CDR3 size: 11 residues. Germline values: CDR1 SEHNR, CDR2 FQNEAQ (reference sequence). The CDR3 reads CASSLAYGYTF. In nucleotides, the CDR3 is TGTGCCAGCAGCTTAGCCTATGGCTACACCTTC.

This chain joins TRBV7-2 and TRBJ1-2, with no clear D. This CDR3 spans 16 amino acids. Germline V gene data show CDR1 as SGHTA and CDR2 as FQGNSA. V lost 3 bases and J 6 bases, leaving 20 bases between the germline ends. Here the CDR3 reads CASSFYTATLSDGYTF. CDR3 in DNA: TGTGCCAGCAGCTTCTACACAGCGACCCTTTCTGATGGCTACACCTTC. The whole variable domain, remainder taken from reference TRBV7-2 and TRBJ1-2, is GAGVSQSPSNKVTEKGKDVELRCDPISGHTALYWYRQSLGQGLEFLIYFQGNSAPDKSGLPSDRFSAERTGGSVSTLTIQRTQQEDSAVYLCASSFYTATLSDGYTFGSGTRLTVV.

The chain has TRBV29-1 and TRBJ2-3, with 10 bases lining up with TRBD2. The ends lost 6 bases at V and 14 bases at J; junction bases unmatched: 5. CDR1 is SQVTM, CDR2 ANQGSEA, per germline. There are 10 residues in the CDR3. The CDR3 spells CSVKRGGPYF. The CDR3 DNA sequence: TGCAGCGTAAAGCGGGGGGGCCCGTATTTT.

This chain connects TRBV6-1 to TRBJ2-2; the D call may be TRBD1 or TRBD2 (5 bases each). V lost 2 bases and J lost 5, with 12 bases in between. The length of the CDR3 is 15 residues. CDR1 and CDR2 from the germline V gene are MNHNS and SASEGT. In DNA, the CDR3 is TGTGCCAGCAGTGAACTTGACAGAGGGACCGGGGAGCTGTTTTTT. Translated: CASSELDRGTGELFF.

The V gene is TRBV18, the J gene TRBJ1-2; possibly TRBD1 for D (5 bases). The CDR3 consists of 14 residues. V was shortened by 0 bases and J by 7 bases, with 12 bases between the two germline ends. Germline CDR1 KGHSH, CDR2 LQKENI. The CDR3, as DNA: TGTGCCAGCTCACCACCGTCAGGGAGGGGTGGCTACACCTTC. This sequence encodes CASSPPSGRGGYTF.

This clone has just one count. The gene calls are TRBV7-6 and TRBJ2-7, with TRBD2 matching over 9 bases. Germline V gene sequence: CDR1 SGHVS, CDR2 FNYEAQ. The CDR3 totals 15 residues. J gave up 4 bases and V 3 bases, and 7 bases lay outside the gene matches. The CDR3 nucleotides are TGTGCCAGCAGCTTCAGACTAGCGGCTACATACGAGCAGTACTTC. The encoded protein is CASSFRLAATYEQYF.

V usage is TRBV9 and J usage is TRBJ2-2; no reliable D call. CDR1 is SGDLS and CDR2 is YYNGEE in the germline V gene. The CDR3 is 12 residues long. The V end was cut by 2 bases, the J end by 3 bases, with 2 bases between. CDR3 DNA: TGTGCCAGCAGCGTCGACACCGGGGAGCTGTTTTTT. The encoded protein is CASSVDTGELFF.

This sequence joins TRBV29-1 and TRBJ1-3; the D is unclear. This CDR3 region has 12 residues. V lost 4 bases to trimming and J lost 8 bases, with 12 bases between them. Germline V lookup: CDR1 SQVTM, CDR2 ANQGSEA. The CDR3 bases are TGCAGCGTTGGACAAGTTGCGGACACCATATATTTT. It translates to CSVGQVADTIYF.

This clone is categorized as medium-sized. This chain uses TRBV5-1 with TRBJ2-7; D is possibly TRBD2 (6 bases). The CDR3 totals 16 residues. Trimming removed 0 bases from V and 4 bases from J, with 17 bases in between. Germline V gives CDR1 SGHRS, CDR2 YFSETQ. The CDR3: CASSLAATPGGYEQYF. CDR3 in DNA: TGCGCCAGCAGCTTGGCGGCGACACCCGGGGGTTACGAGCAGTACTTC.

The chain recombines TRBV4-2 with TRBJ2-3; TRBD2 aligns across 10 bases. In germline, CDR1 is LGHNA, CDR2 YNFKEQ. With V trimmed by 3 bases and J by 0 bases, 9 bases remained unmatched. This CDR3 has 18 residues. CDR3 residues: CASSHPSGSFRSTDTQYF. The CDR3, as DNA: TGTGCCAGCAGCCATCCTAGCGGGAGCTTCCGGAGCACAGATACGCAGTATTTT.

The gene calls are TRBV5-6 and TRBJ1-1; D might be TRBD1 (5 bases). CDR1 and CDR2 from the germline V gene are SGHDT and YYEEEE. The germline V and J ends were trimmed by 5 bases and 0 bases, with 14 bases remaining between them. This CDR3 spans 15 amino acids. The CDR3 protein is CASSSPGLMNTEAFF. The CDR3 DNA sequence: TGTGCCAGCAGTTCACCGGGACTTATGAACACTGAAGCTTTCTTT.

The CDR3 protein is CASSQVHQGNYGYTF. DNA for the CDR3: TGCGCCAGCAGCCAAGTTCATCAGGGAAACTATGGCTACACCTTC. The rearrangement uses TRBV4-1 and TRBJ1-2, with D perhaps TRBD1 (5 bases). Trimming pared 1 base from V and 2 bases from J, leaving 11 bases between. CDR3 length: 15 amino acids. Germline V gene sequence: CDR1 MGHRA, CDR2 YSYEKL.

V usage is TRBV7-2 and J usage is TRBJ1-1; tentatively, D is TRBD1 (5 bases). This CDR3 region has 14 residues. Germline CDR1 is SGHTA and CDR2 is FQGNSA. Trimming stripped 1 base from V and 0 bases from J, with 6 bases between. The CDR3 loop is CASSLGGVNTEAFF. Here the CDR3 DNA reads TGTGCCAGCAGCTTAGGGGGGGTGAACACTGAAGCTTTCTTT. Full variable domain (outside the CDR3, taken from reference TRBV7-2 and TRBJ1-1): GAGVSQSPSNKVTEKGKDVELRCDPISGHTALYWYRQSLGQGLEFLIYFQGNSAPDKSGLPSDRFSAERTGGSVSTLTIQRTQQEDSAVYLCASSLGGVNTEAFFGQGTRLTVV.

V gene TRBV19 combines with J gene TRBJ1-2; a weak D match, TRBD1 (5 bases). Trimming stripped 5 bases from V and 8 bases from J, with 12 bases between. This CDR3 has 12 residues. Looked up from germline, CDR1 is LNHDA and CDR2 is SQIVND (reference sequence). The CDR3 region has the DNA TGTGCCAGTAGTGGACGGACATTCGGCTACACCTTC. Protein: CASSGRTFGYTF.

CDR3 loop: CASSQEPGGQNTEAFF. CDR3 DNA sequence: TGCGCCAGCAGCCAAGAGCCAGGGGGGCAGAACACTGAAGCTTTCTTT. This rearrangement joins TRBV4-3 to TRBJ1-1; TRBD1 agrees at 7 bases. Germline CDR1 LGHNA, CDR2 YSLEER. Trimming at V came to 0 bases and at J to 1 base, leaving 5 bases not matched to a gene. The CDR3 covers 16 residues.

This clone appeared a few times. The chain links TRBV28 to TRBJ2-3; TRBD2 might be the D (6 bases). Trimming cost V 3 bases and J 3 bases, with 13 bases left between them. The CDR3 covers 15 residues. In germline, CDR1 is MDHEN, CDR2 SYDVKM. Here the CDR3 reads CASSLPGEATDTQYF. The CDR3 nucleotides read TGTGCCAGCAGTTTGCCGGGAGAAGCGACAGATACGCAGTATTTT.